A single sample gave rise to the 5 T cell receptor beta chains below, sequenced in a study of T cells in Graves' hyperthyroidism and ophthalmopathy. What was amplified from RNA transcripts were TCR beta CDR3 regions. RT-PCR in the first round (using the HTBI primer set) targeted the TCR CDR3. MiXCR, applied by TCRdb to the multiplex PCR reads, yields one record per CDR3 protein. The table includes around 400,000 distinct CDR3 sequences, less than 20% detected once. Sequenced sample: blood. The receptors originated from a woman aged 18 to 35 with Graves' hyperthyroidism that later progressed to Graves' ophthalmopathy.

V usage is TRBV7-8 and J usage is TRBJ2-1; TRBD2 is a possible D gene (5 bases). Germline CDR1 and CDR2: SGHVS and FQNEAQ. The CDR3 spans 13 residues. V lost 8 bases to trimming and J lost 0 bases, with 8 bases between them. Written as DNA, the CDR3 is TGTGCCAGCGGGAGAGACTCCTACAATGAGCAGTTCTTC. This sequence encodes CASGRDSYNEQFF.

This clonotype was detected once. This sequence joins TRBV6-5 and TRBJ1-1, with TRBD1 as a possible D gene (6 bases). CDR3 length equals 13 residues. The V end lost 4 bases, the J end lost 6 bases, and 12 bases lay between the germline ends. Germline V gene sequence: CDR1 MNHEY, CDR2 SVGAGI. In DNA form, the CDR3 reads TGTGCCAGCAGTTTCAGGGGATGGTCTGAAGCTTTCTTT. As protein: CASSFRGWSEAFF.

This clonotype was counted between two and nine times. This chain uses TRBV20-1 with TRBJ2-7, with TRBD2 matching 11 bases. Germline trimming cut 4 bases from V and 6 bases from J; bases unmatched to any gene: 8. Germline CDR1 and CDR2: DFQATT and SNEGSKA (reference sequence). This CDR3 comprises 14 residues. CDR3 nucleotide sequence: TGCAGTGCTACCAAGACTAGCGGGATTGGCGAGCAGTACTTC. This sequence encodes CSATKTSGIGEQYF.

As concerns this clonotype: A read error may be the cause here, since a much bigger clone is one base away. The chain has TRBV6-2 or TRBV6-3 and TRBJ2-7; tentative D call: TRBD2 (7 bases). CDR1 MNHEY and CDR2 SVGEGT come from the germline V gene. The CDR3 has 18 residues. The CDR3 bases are TGTGCCAGCATTTACGTGGGGGGCGGGGGAAGAGGGCCCTACGAGCAGTACTTC. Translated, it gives CASIYVGGGGRGPYEQYF.

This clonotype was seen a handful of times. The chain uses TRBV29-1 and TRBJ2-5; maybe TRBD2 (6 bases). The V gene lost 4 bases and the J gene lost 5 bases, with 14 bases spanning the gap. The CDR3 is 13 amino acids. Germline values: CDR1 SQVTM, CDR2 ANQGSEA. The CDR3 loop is CSVGGKVGETQYF. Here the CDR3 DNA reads TGCAGCGTTGGCGGGAAGGTCGGGGAGACCCAGTACTTC.